The 24 T cell receptor beta chains below were found in one sample sequenced in a study of cytomegalovirus exposure and HLA in healthy donors. Clones were read by immunoSEQ multiplex PCR, and TCRdb kept only the in-frame ones, dropping some. The profile shows 250,000 to 350,000 clones, 87% of them singletons. The sequencing input was PBMCs. These receptors came from a woman under 40 in good health and CMV-seropositive.

The count of this clone is one. This rearrangement joins TRBV19 to TRBJ2-1; 13 nucleotides agree with TRBD2. In germline, CDR1 is LNHDA, CDR2 SQIVND (reference sequence). V was pared by 0 bases and J by 9 bases, with 11 bases of the junction left unmatched. The CDR3 extends over 18 amino acids. In DNA form, the CDR3 reads TGTGCCAGTAGTATAGATCTCGCTGGGACTAGCGGGATTGGTGAGCAGTTCTTC. This gives the protein CASSIDLAGTSGIGEQFF.

Concerning this clone: Other DNA sequences from this sample encode an identical CDR3 as well. The chain carries TRBV5-6 and TRBJ2-7; TRBD1 might be the D (5 bases). V lost 1 base and J lost 1, with 6 bases in between. Germline V gives CDR1 SGHDT, CDR2 YYEEEE. CDR3 length equals 13 residues. Here the CDR3 DNA reads TGTGCCAGCAGCTTGAGGGGATCCTACGAGCAGTACTTC. This gives the protein CASSLRGSYEQYF.

The chain has TRBV5-4 and TRBJ2-1, with TRBD2 identical over 7 bases. Losses at the gene ends were 4 bases for V and 11 bases for J; bases not matched to a gene: 18. Germline assignment: CDR1 SGHNT and CDR2 YYREEE (reference sequence). The CDR3 sequence is 16 residues long. CDR3 nucleotides: TGTGCCAGCAGCCCCCACCAAAGAGCTAGCGGAGGGCAGCAGTTCTTC. Residues: CASSPHQRASGGQQFF.

This rearrangement joins TRBV9 to TRBJ2-3; D gene unclear. Germline CDR1 and CDR2: SGDLS and YYNGEE. The CDR3 length is 13 residues. Deletions cut 5 bases from V and 2 bases from J, with 9 bases between. DNA for the CDR3: TGTGCCAGCAGTCTCCCGCCCACAGATACGCAGTATTTT. Translation: CASSLPPTDTQYF.

The CDR3 here is CASSIRDRVTDTQYF. CDR3 DNA: TGTGCCAGCAGTATCCGGGACAGGGTCACAGATACGCAGTATTTT. J is TRBJ2-3 and V is TRBV27; 9 bases are shared with TRBD1. This CDR3 spans 15 amino acids. Germline CDR1 reads MNHEY; CDR2 reads SMNVEV (reference sequence). J lost 2 bases, V lost 5 bases, and 5 bases had no gene match.

This chain links TRBV5-4 with TRBJ2-1, with 10 bases that match TRBD2. Germline CDR1 and CDR2: SGHNT and YYREEE (reference sequence). The CDR3 runs 14 residues. With 1 base clipped from V and 9 bases from J, the junction kept 4 bases outside the gene matches. The CDR3 DNA reads TGTGCCAGCAGCTTGAAGCGGGGGGGCGTTGAGCAGTTCTTC. It is translated as CASSLKRGGVEQFF.

This rearrangement joins TRBV5-4 to TRBJ2-3; D may be TRBD2 (5 bases). Looked up from germline, CDR1 is SGHNT and CDR2 is YYREEE (reference sequence). Trimming removed 0 bases at V and 6 bases at J, with 8 bases between. The CDR3 is 13 residues long. The CDR3 here is CASSLAPGDTQYF. CDR3 nucleotides: TGTGCCAGCAGCTTGGCCCCGGGGGATACGCAGTATTTT.

This clone was recorded only once. This sequence joins TRBV27 and TRBJ1-1; D uncertain. The V gene lost 6 bases and the J gene lost 1 base, with 12 bases spanning the gap. This CDR3 region has 14 residues. Germline V CDR1 and CDR2: MNHEY, SMNVEV (reference sequence). The CDR3 sequence is CASSPDGTNTEAFF. In nucleotides, the CDR3 is TGTGCCAGCAGCCCGGACGGTACGAACACTGAAGCTTTCTTT.

CDR3 nucleotide sequence: TGCAGTGCCGCTAGGGATACGCAGTATTTT. This translates into CSAARDTQYF. The rearrangement links TRBV20-1 to TRBJ2-3, with D unresolved. V lost 6 bases and J lost 6, with 7 bases in between. The CDR3 contains 10 residues. From germline, CDR1 is DFQATT and CDR2 SNEGSKA (reference sequence).

The chain joins TRBV7-8 to TRBJ2-7; D might be TRBD1 or TRBD2, each matching 6 bases. Germline V lookup: CDR1 SGHVS, CDR2 FQNEAQ. The CDR3 contains 15 residues. Trimming left V 6 bases short and J 0 bases short, with 15 bases between. The DNA for the CDR3 is TGTGCCAGCAGGCTAAGGGGGGATAGCTCCTACGAGCAGTACTTC. It specifies CASRLRGDSSYEQYF.

V usage is TRBV27 and J usage is TRBJ2-1; TRBD1 matches 7 bases. The CDR3 runs 14 residues. J gave up 2 bases and V 6 bases, and 4 bases lay outside the gene matches. Per germline, CDR1 MNHEY and CDR2 SMNVEV (reference sequence). CDR3 amino acids: CASSPTGTYNEQFF. The CDR3 nucleotides read TGTGCCAGCAGCCCGACAGGGACCTACAATGAGCAGTTCTTC.

The chain couples TRBV7-9 to TRBJ2-1; tentatively, D is TRBD1 or TRBD2 (5 bases each). Trimming left V 1 base short and J 7 bases short, with 14 bases between. The CDR3 contains 15 residues. Germline CDR1 and CDR2: SEHNR and FQNEAQ (reference sequence). CDR3 protein: CASSLVGPRGNEQFF. DNA for the CDR3: TGTGCCAGCAGCTTAGTGGGACCGAGAGGGAATGAGCAGTTCTTC.

The chain carries TRBV7-9 and TRBJ2-7; no clear D gene. Trimming cost V 5 bases and J 2 bases, with 10 bases left between them. The germline V gene has CDR1 SEHNR and CDR2 FQNEAQ (reference sequence). This CDR3 has 13 amino acids. This CDR3 is CASSPARTYEQYF. The CDR3 DNA follows: TGTGCCAGCAGCCCCGCCCGTACCTACGAGCAGTACTTC.

This clone has a single count. This chain uses TRBV21-1 with TRBJ2-7; the DNA was not used to check the table's D call, TRBD2. TRBV21-1 is a known pseudogene. The CDR3 sequence is 12 residues long. The CDR3 sequence is CASCCGSYEQYF. The CDR3 DNA sequence: TGTGCCAGTTGTTGCGGGAGCTACGAGCAGTACTTC.

The V call is TRBV5-8, the J call TRBJ1-5; D not certain. The germline V and J ends were trimmed by 1 base and 3 bases, with 11 bases remaining between them. CDR1 SGHTS and CDR2 YDEGEE come from the germline V gene. CDR3 length equals 15 residues. CDR3 sequence: CASSLKGRHNQPQHF. DNA for the CDR3: TGTGCCAGCAGCTTGAAGGGTCGGCACAATCAGCCCCAGCATTTT.

A note on this clone: The identical CDR3 is also encoded by other nucleotide sequences in the sample. CDR3 loop: CAWSVYGGYTF. CDR3 bases: TGTGCCTGGAGTGTATATGGTGGCTACACCTTC. This chain joins TRBV30 and TRBJ1-2; no definite D call. The CDR3 is 11 amino acids. Germline V CDR1 and CDR2: GTSNPN, SVGIG (reference sequence). Trimming removed 0 bases from V and 7 bases from J, with 6 bases in between.

This clone has only one observation. The V gene is TRBV27, the J gene TRBJ2-7; TRBD2 matches 8 bases. The CDR3 has 14 residues. Germline lookup yields CDR1 MNHEY and CDR2 SMNVEV (reference sequence). After removal of 3 bases from V and 3 bases from J, the junction contained 4 bases not matched to a gene. DNA for the CDR3: TGTGCCAGCAGTTTGGGGCTAGCGGGCTACGAGCAGTACTTC. This gives the protein CASSLGLAGYEQYF.

The chain joins TRBV6-6 to TRBJ2-5; D gene uncertain. The V end lost 2 bases, the J end lost 5 bases, and 9 bases lay between the germline ends. Germline V gene lookup returns CDR1 MNHNY and CDR2 SVGAGI (reference sequence). The CDR3 runs 13 residues. In nucleotides, the CDR3 is TGTGCCAGCAGTTACACAGTACGGGAGACCCAGTACTTC. Amino acids: CASSYTVRETQYF.

This chain links TRBV19 with TRBJ2-1; D ambiguous. The CDR3 consists of 13 residues. The V end lost 4 bases, the J end lost 5 bases, and 9 bases lay between the germline ends. CDR1 and CDR2 (germline): LNHDA, SQIVND (reference sequence). CDR3 bases: TGTGCCAGTAGTACGAAACGAAACAATGAGCAGTTCTTC. Translating it yields CASSTKRNNEQFF.

The V gene is TRBV9, the J gene TRBJ2-1; 12 nucleotides align to TRBD2. J gave up 0 bases and V 3 bases, and 10 bases lay outside the gene matches. The CDR3 is 19 residues long. Germline CDR1 SGDLS, CDR2 YYNGEE. This CDR3 reads CASSAAGASGRASYNEQFF. CDR3 sequence (DNA): TGTGCCAGCAGCGCCGCCGGGGCTAGCGGGAGGGCCTCCTACAATGAGCAGTTCTTC.

In this sample, this clone turned up once. J is TRBJ1-2 and V is TRBV6-6; D perhaps matches TRBD1 (6 bases). Germline CDR1 MNHNY, CDR2 SVGAGI (reference sequence). Deletions cut 5 bases from V and 3 bases from J, with 10 bases between. This CDR3 is built from 13 residues. CDR3 sequence reads: CASSPTGDYGYTF. CDR3 coding DNA: TGTGCCAGCAGTCCGACAGGAGACTATGGCTACACCTTC.

This clone was picked up one time. DNA of the CDR3: TGTGCCAGCAGCCCCTCTGGGGGCGGCAGCTATGGCTACACCTTC. Translating gives CASSPSGGGSYGYTF. The V and J genes are TRBV9 and TRBJ1-2, with D tentatively TRBD1 (6 bases). The CDR3 has 15 amino acids. Trimming stripped 4 bases from V and 4 bases from J, with 17 bases between. Per the germline V gene, CDR1 is SGDLS and CDR2 is YYNGEE.

This chain joins TRBV10-3 and TRBJ1-1; D ambiguous. Trimming shortened V by 1 base and J by 3 bases, and 3 bases separated the two germline ends. Germline V gene data show CDR1 as ENHRY and CDR2 as SYGVKD. This CDR3 comprises 12 residues. In DNA, the CDR3 is TGTGCCATCAGTGAGTTGGACACTGAAGCTTTCTTT. It is translated as CAISELDTEAFF.

The genes are TRBV30 and TRBJ1-5; TRBD1 might be the D (5 bases). CDR1 GTSNPN and CDR2 SVGIG come from the germline V gene (reference sequence). The CDR3 is 11 amino acids. V lost 2 bases to trimming and J lost 12 bases, with 11 bases between them. The CDR3 region has the DNA TGTGCCTGGAGTTCCCGGGGGGGCCAGCATTTT. Translation: CAWSSRGGQHF.